The T cell receptor beta chain described here comes from a study of OX40 agonist ivuxolimab in advanced cancers. Trimming at V came to 4 bases and at J to 3 bases, leaving 6 bases not matched to a gene. Per the germline V gene, CDR1 is PRHDT and CDR2 is FYEKMQ (reference sequence). The CDR3 loop spans 15 amino acids. Sequencing used immunoSEQ multiplex PCR; TCRdb keeps in-frame clones, though not all of them. The sample shows tens of thousands of clones, approximately 91% of them seen only once. This receptor was identified in an adult with an advanced solid tumor such as melanoma, head and neck, liver or kidney cancer. The specimen comprised CD4+ or CD8+ T cells sorted from blood, sampled in a trial of the OX40 agonist ivuxolimab. J is TRBJ2-7 and V is TRBV13, with 10 bases identical to TRBD2. The CDR3, as DNA: TGTGCCAGCAGCTCAGGACTAGCGGAGTTCTACGAGCAGTACTTC. Its protein is CASSSGLAEFYEQYF.